This TCR beta chain was captured in a study of human T cells and chemical hapten exposure (dated by TCRdb to 2020 to 2023). Background for the entire study: Libraries were pooled for sequencing, and per-sample TCR yields varied mainly because of small differences in library volumes within the pool. In alopecia patients, the study followed how the peripheral blood TCR repertoire changed in vivo over primary and secondary sensitization to diphenylcyclopropenone (DPC), a hapten. Each blood RNA sample was used to sequence both TCR alpha and TCR beta chains.

Total RNA was extracted from unfractionated whole blood collected in Tempus Blood RNA tubes. About five healthy volunteers served as TCR sequencing controls and were bled at day 0, 2 weeks and 6 weeks. This clonotype was recorded a few times. Its antigen specificity is not known. It has no much larger one-base neighbor in the sample; base qualities were not kept. Via the germline V gene, CDR1 is SGHRS and CDR2 YFSETQ. Taken from cysteine to phenylalanine, the CDR3 has 14 residues. This entry keeps only the CDR3 DNA: 42 bases, framed from base 1. The trim is 4 bases for V and 3 bases for J, with a gap of 14 bases between the germline ends. Results and caveats for the whole study, not just this receptor: The number of TCRs above 1 in 1000 frequency did not change with DPC sensitization; there was no evidence of global repertoire structure alterations. After repeated subsampling, the strength of the expansion versus patch-test correlation and the threshold at which it became significant changed.

Receptor amplification or capture employed 5' RACE. The instrument given in TCRdb is Illumina MiSeq. Library preparation attached unique molecular identifiers to individual cDNA molecules for quantitative, reproducible TCR counting. The study's own analysis went as follows. A median of approximately 100,000 TCRs per sample was observed, with a range of about 20,000 to 750,000. The Decombinator software suite was used to annotate V, J and CDR3 in the TCR reads. For PS versus PT1 abundance plots, all samples were subsampled to the same number of TCRs (28,000). TCRs were defined as expanded if absent before sensitization and observed at least eight times at the 2-week time point. The public sequencing data were trimmed at Q25 with fastp and processed into clonotypes with MiXCR by TCRdb, which kept only in-frame beta chains. Each record represents a unique CDR3 protein, reported with the most common genes and DNA among its rows. In this record, the V and J calls reflect TCRdb's handling and not the investigators' own analysis. For this sample there are more than 140,000 distinct CDR3 sequences; about 4% appear just once. Clones ranked in the top ten supply about 1.3% of the sample.

The chain links TRBV5-1 with TRBJ2-7, and perhaps TRBD1 as D gene, on 5 matching bases. This TCR was recovered from a female donor in good health. The DNA sequence follows: TGCGCCAGCAGCCCTTCCCCAGGGTTCTACGAGCAGTACTTC. Translated, it reads CASSPSPGFYEQYF. Joined to the reference TRBV5-1 and TRBJ2-7 proteins, this CDR3 gives the full variable domain: KAGVTQTPRYLIKTRGQQVTLSCSPISGHRSVSWYQQTPGQGLQFLFEYFSETQRNKGNFPGRFSGRQFSNSRSEMNVSTLELGDSALYLCASSPSPGFYEQYFGPGTRLTVT.